This T cell receptor (beta chain) comes out of a study of regulatory T cells in long-lasting Graves disease. General observations from the study: With persistent disease, TRBV28, TRBJ1-2 and TRBJ2-5 were the favored segments.

Time point indicated: newly diagnosed GD, antithyroid drugs for less than 3 months. Isolated PBMC RNA provided the starting material for the TCR library. Investigators report Graves' disease was diagnosed under American Thyroid Association guidelines. The V gene lost 0 bases and the J gene lost 1 base, with 7 bases spanning the gap. There are 15 residues in the CDR3. Germline-derived CDR1 and CDR2 are SGHRS and YFSETQ. Both iRepertoire HTBI primers and Arm-PCR of CDR3 regions were used to build the TCR beta libraries. TCRdb ran MiXCR on the multiplex PCR reads and lists one entry per CDR3 protein. The sample includes about 330,000 distinct CDR3 sequences, about a sixth seen only once; the top ten take roughly 21%. This clonotype was seen a handful of times. Its matching antigen is unknown. These data were likewise used in another study, on T cells in Graves' hyperthyroidism and ophthalmopathy. That work states: In blood, most of the thyroid clonotypes expanded above 0.001 were also present.

Sequencing used peripheral blood mononuclear cells (PBMCs), obtained at new diagnosis, from a patient treated with antithyroid drugs. The sequence derives from a woman younger than 30 with Graves disease. The rearrangement uses TRBV5-1 and TRBJ1-4; D is unresolved. This CDR3 is CASSLAWRTNEKLFF. CDR3 nucleotide sequence: TGCGCCAGCAGCTTGGCATGGAGAACTAATGAAAAACTGTTTTTT. The full variable domain, its missing parts supplied by reference TRBV5-1 and TRBJ1-4, is KAGVTQTPRYLIKTRGQQVTLSCSPISGHRSVSWYQQTPGQGLQFLFEYFSETQRNKGNFPGRFSGRQFSNSRSEMNVSTLELGDSALYLCASSLAWRTNEKLFFGSGTQLSVL.